The TCR beta chain described here comes from a study of regulatory T cells in long-lasting Graves disease. This clonotype was observed at least ten times. The authors built TCR beta libraries using iRepertoire HTBI primers and Arm-PCR of CDR3 regions. TCRdb ran MiXCR on the multiplex PCR reads and lists one entry per CDR3 protein. The sample includes more than 450,000 distinct CDR3 sequences, 12% of them seen just once. Time point given: newly diagnosed GD, antithyroid drugs for less than 3 months. RNA extracted from PBMCs served as the sequencing template. Staff took 7.5 to 9.5 milliliters of peripheral blood and put it into EDTA tubes. Looked up from germline, CDR1 is DFQATT and CDR2 is SNEGSKA (reference sequence). Germline trimming cut 2 bases from V and 11 bases from J; bases unmatched to any gene: 6. The CDR3 covers 14 residues. This sample was also put to use in a study of T cells in Graves' hyperthyroidism and ophthalmopathy.

This clonotype was obtained from a woman under 40 with Graves disease. V and J are TRBV20-1 and TRBJ1-4, with 12 bases matching TRBD1. Sequences were derived from peripheral blood mononuclear cells (PBMCs), sampled at new diagnosis, from a patient treated with antithyroid drugs. The CDR3 loop is CSARPGQGAEKLFF. In DNA form, the CDR3 reads TGCAGTGCTAGACCGGGACAGGGGGCTGAGAAACTGTTTTTT.